What follows are 14 T cell receptor beta chains derived from one specimen sequenced in a study of yellow fever vaccine responses in identical twins. TCRdb reprocessed the RT-PCR reads via MiXCR and lists one record per CDR3 protein. The sample consists of approximately 4,000 distinct CDR3 sequences, approximately 84% of them appearing once. Source: T cells from blood (PBMCs), unsorted or a sorted subset (not recorded which), taken before or after yellow fever vaccination (not recorded which). The source of these receptors is a woman aged 18-29 years who received the yellow fever vaccine.

This chain uses TRBV7-9 with TRBJ2-2, with D possibly being TRBD2 (6 bases). The CDR3 totals 12 residues. V dropped 3 bases and J dropped 11 bases, with 10 bases sitting between them. Per germline, CDR1 SEHNR and CDR2 FQNEAQ (reference sequence). CDR3 in DNA: TGTGCCAGCAGCTTTCTAGCGACCGAGCTGTTTTTT. Translated, it gives CASSFLATELFF.

The rearrangement links TRBV6-4 to TRBJ2-1, with D possibly TRBD2 on 6 matching bases. The ends were cut back, 0 bases at V and 7 bases at J, with 13 bases in the middle. Germline CDR1 MRHNA, CDR2 SNTAGT. This CDR3 contains 15 residues. CDR3 loop: CASSDSGLPRNEQFF. The CDR3 DNA sequence: TGTGCCAGCAGTGACTCCGGACTACCTCGGAATGAGCAGTTCTTC.

V gene TRBV2 combines with J gene TRBJ2-3; D gene ambiguous. CDR1 and CDR2 (germline): SNHLY, FYNNEI. The germline V and J ends were trimmed by 6 bases and 6 bases, with 13 bases remaining between them. This CDR3 has 13 amino acids. CDR3 sequence: CASRESASDTQYF. In nucleotides, the CDR3 is TGTGCCAGCAGGGAGTCTGCCAGTGATACGCAGTATTTT.

The chain has TRBV29-1 and TRBJ2-5; tentatively, D is TRBD2 (6 bases). This CDR3 has 14 residues. Trimming took off 4 bases at V and 7 bases at J, with 19 bases between the two ends. Germline CDR1 SQVTM, CDR2 ANQGSEA. The CDR3 reads CSVVGLEYSMTQYF. The CDR3 DNA follows: TGCAGCGTTGTGGGACTTGAGTATAGTATGACCCAGTACTTC.

The CDR3 here is CASSPNWAETQYF. Written as DNA, the CDR3 is TGTGCCAGCAGCCCCAATTGGGCGGAGACCCAGTACTTC. The V call is TRBV3-1, the J call TRBJ2-5, with D uncertain. V was shortened by 4 bases and J by 5 bases, with 11 bases between the two germline ends. The length of the CDR3 is 13 residues. Germline values: CDR1 LGHDT, CDR2 YNNKEL (reference sequence).

The CDR3 protein is CASSLGYEQYF. The CDR3 DNA reads TGTGCCAGCAGTTTGGGATACGAGCAGTACTTC. This rearrangement joins TRBV28 to TRBJ2-7; D unresolved. This CDR3 region has 11 residues. Trimming took off 3 bases at V and 4 bases at J, with 4 bases between the two ends. Per germline, CDR1 MDHEN and CDR2 SYDVKM.

The chain couples TRBV11-1 to TRBJ2-1; 7 bases line up with TRBD1. V was clipped by 3 bases and J by 2 bases; unmatched bases: 4. The length of the CDR3 is 15 residues. Germline lookup yields CDR1 SGHAT and CDR2 FQDESV (reference sequence). The CDR3 nucleotides read TGTGCCAGCAGCTTGAGCCAGGGGGCCTACAATGAGCAGTTCTTC. Translation gives CASSLSQGAYNEQFF.

This sequence joins TRBV4-3 and TRBJ2-7, with D perhaps TRBD1 (5 bases). The germline gives CDR1 LGHNA, CDR2 YSLEER. Trimming took off 4 bases at V and 0 bases at J, with 16 bases between the two ends. This CDR3 is built from 16 residues. Here the CDR3 DNA reads TGCGCCAGCAGCCCGACAGAGACAAGTTTCTCCTACGAGCAGTACTTC. As protein: CASSPTETSFSYEQYF.

The genes are TRBV7-1 and TRBJ1-1, with a possible D match to TRBD1 (5 bases). TRBV7-1 is assigned to the ORF class and has an uncertain function. This CDR3 has 13 amino acids. Trimming stripped 2 bases from V and 4 bases from J, with 8 bases between. This CDR3 is CASSSKQVTEAFF. The CDR3 DNA is TGTGCCAGCAGCTCAAAACAGGTCACTGAAGCTTTCTTT.

The chain couples TRBV13 to TRBJ2-1, with D tentatively TRBD1 or TRBD2 (6 bases each). This CDR3 spans 12 amino acids. CDR1 is PRHDT and CDR2 is FYEKMQ in the germline V gene (reference sequence). Trimming removed 5 bases from V and 9 bases from J, with 11 bases in between. In DNA form, the CDR3 reads TGTGCCAGCAGCCTACAGGGAGGTGAGCAGTTCTTC. It translates to CASSLQGGEQFF. The full variable domain, its missing parts supplied by reference TRBV13 and TRBJ2-1, is AAGVIQSPRHLIKEKRETATLKCYPIPRHDTVYWYQQGPGQDPQFLISFYEKMQSDKGSIPDRFSAQQFSDYHSELNMSSLELGDSALYFCASSLQGGEQFFGPGTRLTVL.

The chain joins TRBV20-1 to TRBJ2-5; 9 bases are a match to TRBD2. J gave up 3 bases and V 2 bases, and 7 bases lay outside the gene matches. The CDR3 covers 15 residues. The germline V gene has CDR1 DFQATT and CDR2 SNEGSKA (reference sequence). CDR3 DNA: TGCAGTGCTAGACTAGCGGGGTCCGGGAAAGAGACCCAGTACTTC. This translates into CSARLAGSGKETQYF.

The chain's CDR3 is CASSPYVSGTTQETQYF. CDR3 sequence (DNA): TGTGCCAGCTCACCGTACGTTTCTGGAACCACCCAAGAGACCCAGTACTTC. The chain has TRBV18 and TRBJ2-5, with D uncertain. The V gene's germline CDR1 is KGHSH and CDR2 LQKENI. V was trimmed by 3 bases and J by 1 base, leaving 18 bases between them. The CDR3 has 17 amino acids.

The chain carries TRBV29-1 and TRBJ1-5; D gene ambiguous. Trimming removed 5 bases at V and 7 bases at J, with 12 bases between. Germline CDR1 is SQVTM and CDR2 is ANQGSEA. The CDR3 runs to 12 residues. CDR3 nucleotides: TGCAGCGTTCTGGTGTTCAACCAGCCCCAGCATTTT. It translates to CSVLVFNQPQHF.

CDR3 sequence (DNA): TGTGCCAGCTCACCTGGGCAGGGGGAGCAGTACTTC. Residues: CASSPGQGEQYF. The chain joins TRBV18 to TRBJ2-7; perhaps TRBD1 as D (6 bases). The CDR3 is 12 residues long. From germline, CDR1 is KGHSH and CDR2 LQKENI. Trimming pared 3 bases from V and 7 bases from J, leaving 10 bases between.